Sequencing of this T cell receptor (beta chain) was carried out in a study of CD8+ T cells in alopecia areata. Broader study findings: Clonality was higher in lesional than normal scalp, especially in alopecia totalis/universalis. Scalp sample data also include resident alphabeta T cells from normal skin.

Looked up from germline, CDR1 is SGHRS and CDR2 is YFSETQ. The ends were cut back, 7 bases at V and 5 bases at J, with 22 bases in the middle. CDR3 length: 15 amino acids. Investigators isolated RNA and reverse transcribed it into cDNA to act as the sequencing template. Sequenced by immunoSEQ multiplex PCR; TCRdb stores in-frame clones only, minus some. The sample includes approximately 280,000 clones, 58% of them seen just once. This clone was picked up one time. As yet, its antigen is unknown. Stated treatment: oral pan-JAK inhibitor, 5-10 mg twice daily. Peripheral blood samples and lesional scalp punch biopsies were obtained from alopecia areata patients.

The chain combines TRBV5-1 with TRBJ2-7, with D possibly matching TRBD2 (6 bases). The sample in question was CD4+ T cells sorted from blood, obtained at week 24, from a patient treated with tofacitinib. The TCR comes from a human donor with alopecia areata. This chain's CDR3 is CASRPQGRGKNEQYF. CDR3 DNA sequence: TGCGCCAGCCGACCTCAGGGACGGGGGAAGAACGAGCAGTACTTC.